These 3 T cell receptor beta chains originate from one sample sequenced in a study of OX40 agonist ivuxolimab in advanced cancers. The table came from immunoSEQ multiplex PCR; TCRdb's copy has only in-frame clones and leaves some out. The sample consists of over 100,000 clones, over 85% of them appearing once. This sample comprised CD4+ or CD8+ T cells sorted from blood, obtained in a trial of the OX40 agonist ivuxolimab. The receptors originated from an adult with an advanced solid tumor such as melanoma, head and neck, liver or kidney cancer.

The chain links TRBV7-2 to TRBJ2-7, with 12 bases identical to TRBD2. Unmatched junction bases numbered 10, after V lost 5 bases and J lost 5 bases. The CDR3 has 16 residues. Germline CDR1 and CDR2: SGHTA and FQGNSA. This chain's CDR3 is CASSRRTSGNTNEQYF. CDR3 coding DNA: TGTGCCAGCAGCCGACGGACTAGCGGGAATACAAACGAGCAGTACTTC.

The V gene is TRBV19, the J gene TRBJ2-7; D perhaps matches TRBD1 (6 bases). This CDR3 comprises 20 residues. The V end was cut by 3 bases, the J end by 2 bases, with 29 bases between. Germline loops: CDR1 LNHDA, CDR2 SQIVND (reference sequence). CDR3 DNA sequence: TGTGCCAGTAGTATCCGGTGGGAGCCGGGTCAGGGGCTCGATCCCTACGAGCAGTACTTC. Translated, it gives CASSIRWEPGQGLDPYEQYF.

The V call is TRBV27, the J call TRBJ2-2; tentatively, D is TRBD2 (5 bases). The CDR3 covers 18 residues. Trimming pared 2 bases from V and 0 bases from J, leaving 16 bases between. The germline gives CDR1 MNHEY, CDR2 SMNVEV (reference sequence). The CDR3 DNA reads as TGTGCCAGCAGTTTAATACTATCTAGCTCCTCGAACACCGGGGAGCTGTTTTTT. Protein product: CASSLILSSSSNTGELFF.